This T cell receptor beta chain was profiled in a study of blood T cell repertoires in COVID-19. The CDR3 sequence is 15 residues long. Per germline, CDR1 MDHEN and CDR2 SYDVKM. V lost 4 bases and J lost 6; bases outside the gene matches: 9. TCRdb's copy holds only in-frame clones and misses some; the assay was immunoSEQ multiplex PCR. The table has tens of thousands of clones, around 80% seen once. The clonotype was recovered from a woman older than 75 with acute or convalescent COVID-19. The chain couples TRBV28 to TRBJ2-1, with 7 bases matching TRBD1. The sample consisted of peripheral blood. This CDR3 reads CASSWVGTVFNEQFF. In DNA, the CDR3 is TGTGCCAGCAGTTGGGTAGGGACAGTATTCAATGAGCAGTTCTTC.